A single sample is the source of the 24 T cell receptor beta chains below, sequenced in a study of blood T cell repertoires in COVID-19. TCRdb's copy holds only in-frame clones and misses some; the assay was immunoSEQ multiplex PCR. Of 200,000 to 300,000 clones detected, roughly 87% appear once; the ten largest clones hold about 0.7%. Sequencing was done on a sample of peripheral blood. Receptors were obtained from a human donor in a cohort sampled during active COVID-19.

The chain couples TRBV20-1 to TRBJ1-2; no definite D call. The V gene's germline CDR1 is DFQATT and CDR2 SNEGSKA (reference sequence). The CDR3 has 11 residues. V lost 3 bases and J lost 6, with 8 bases in between. The CDR3 reads CSASGINGYTF. DNA of the CDR3: TGCAGTGCTAGCGGGATCAATGGCTACACCTTC.

The table lists this clone with a count of one. V and J are TRBV9 and TRBJ1-3, with 10 bases lining up with TRBD1. CDR1 is SGDLS and CDR2 is YYNGEE in the germline V gene. Trimming took 4 bases from V and 4 from J; bases not matched to a gene: 11. The CDR3 runs 17 residues. The CDR3 is CASSTPTGGAGGNTIYF. CDR3 coding DNA: TGTGCCAGCAGCACCCCGACAGGGGGCGCTGGGGGAAACACCATATATTTT.

This clone has a single count. The chain uses TRBV6-1 and TRBJ2-5; D not certain. Trimming cost V 1 base and J 2 bases, with 8 bases left between them. The V gene's germline CDR1 is MNHNS and CDR2 SASEGT. This CDR3 region has 14 residues. CDR3 region: CASSEGAVQETQYF. CDR3 coding DNA: TGTGCCAGCAGTGAAGGGGCAGTACAAGAGACCCAGTACTTC.

In its sample, this clone was seen once. V usage is TRBV4-2 and J usage is TRBJ1-2; D might be TRBD1 (6 bases). V was pared by 0 bases and J by 2 bases, with 13 bases between. Germline V gene sequence: CDR1 LGHNA, CDR2 YNFKEQ. The CDR3 consists of 16 residues. The CDR3 DNA follows: TGTGCCAGCAGCCAAGAATCACAGGGAGACAACTATGGCTACACCTTC. Translation gives CASSQESQGDNYGYTF.

The V call is TRBV3-1 (or the pseudogene TRBV3-2), the J call TRBJ1-6; D is undetermined. This CDR3 spans 15 amino acids. Trimming removed 0 bases at V and 8 bases at J, with 11 bases between. Germline V gene data show CDR1 as LGHDT and CDR2 as YNNKEL (reference sequence). In nucleotides, the CDR3 is TGTGCCAGCAGCCAAGAAGGCCGGCGGGATTCACCCCTCCACTTT. Amino acid sequence: CASSQEGRRDSPLHF.

This clone has just a few counts. This rearrangement joins TRBV5-4 to TRBJ1-5, with 7 bases matching TRBD1. The CDR3 is 17 amino acids. Germline V gene lookup returns CDR1 SGHNT and CDR2 YYREEE (reference sequence). J gave up 0 bases and V 3 bases, and 9 bases lay outside the gene matches. The CDR3 here is CASSSRDRSYSNQPQHF. CDR3 DNA sequence: TGTGCCAGCAGCTCGCGGGACAGATCATATAGCAATCAGCCCCAGCATTTT.

The chain is built from TRBV9 and TRBJ2-5; possible D gene TRBD2, 6 bases. Per the germline V gene, CDR1 is SGDLS and CDR2 is YYNGEE. The V gene lost 3 bases and the J gene lost 5 bases, with 17 bases spanning the gap. The CDR3 sequence is 15 residues long. CDR3 in amino acids: CASSGGTSSVETQYF. As DNA, the CDR3 is TGTGCCAGCAGCGGGGGGACTTCCTCTGTCGAGACCCAGTACTTC.

Worth noting for this clone: Different DNA sequences within this sample yield the same CDR3. This sequence joins TRBV6-5 and TRBJ1-5, with 7 bases fitting TRBD1. This CDR3 comprises 14 residues. Trimming at V came to 6 bases and at J to 3 bases, leaving 5 bases not matched to a gene. Germline CDR1 and CDR2: MNHEY and SVGAGI. As DNA, the CDR3 is TGTGCCAGCAGACGAACAGGGGACAATCAGCCCCAGCATTTT. Protein: CASRRTGDNQPQHF.

This chain joins TRBV24-1 and TRBJ2-1; 8 bases fit TRBD2. V shed 3 bases, J shed 7 bases, and the junction held 7 bases outside the gene matches. Germline V gene data show CDR1 as KGHDR and CDR2 as SFDVKD. The CDR3 loop spans 15 amino acids. In DNA, the CDR3 is TGTGCCACCAGTGATCCCCGGGGGGGTCTAAATGAGCAGTTCTTC. Its translation is CATSDPRGGLNEQFF.

J is TRBJ2-7 and V is TRBV5-4, with 8 nucleotides matching TRBD2. Germline CDR1 and CDR2: SGHNT and YYREEE (reference sequence). With V trimmed by 0 bases and J by 2 bases, 4 bases remained unmatched. This CDR3 contains 15 residues. The CDR3 DNA reads as TGTGCCAGCAGCTTGGGCGGGAGGTCCGCCTACGAGCAGTACTTC. Amino acid sequence: CASSLGGRSAYEQYF.

The J gene is TRBJ2-3, the V gene TRBV4-3; D perhaps matches TRBD1 (5 bases). From germline, CDR1 is LGHNA and CDR2 YSLEER. This CDR3 is 15 amino acids long. The V end was cut by 0 bases, the J end by 5 bases, with 12 bases between. The CDR3 region is CASSQDRGIVDTQYF. As DNA, the CDR3 is TGCGCCAGCAGCCAAGATAGGGGTATCGTAGATACGCAGTATTTT.

The chain combines TRBV7-9 with TRBJ1-5; 7 bases fit TRBD1. Trimming at V came to 4 bases and at J to 2 bases, leaving 2 bases not matched to a gene. The germline V gene has CDR1 SEHNR and CDR2 FQNEAQ (reference sequence). The CDR3 sequence is 14 residues long. The CDR3 is CASSSDRGNQPQHF. Written as DNA, the CDR3 is TGTGCCAGCAGCTCAGACAGGGGCAATCAGCCCCAGCATTTT. Full variable domain (missing parts from reference TRBV7-9 and TRBJ1-5): DTGVSQNPRHKITKRGQNVTFRCDPISEHNRLYWYRQTLGQGPEFLTYFQNEAQLEKSRLLSDRFSAERPKGSFSTLEIQRTEQGDSAMYLCASSSDRGNQPQHFGDGTRLSIL.

The rearrangement uses TRBV6-5 and TRBJ2-7, with 11 positions matching TRBD2. In germline, CDR1 is MNHEY, CDR2 SVGAGI. The CDR3 is 15 amino acids. J was trimmed by 1 base and V by 5 bases; bases with no gene match: 4. The CDR3 DNA is TGTGCCAGCAGTAGGGGACTAGCGGATTCCTACGAGCAGTACTTC. Amino acids: CASSRGLADSYEQYF.

The CDR3 protein is CASSLGTSVEETQYF. CDR3 nucleotide sequence: TGTGCCAGCAGTCTCGGGACTAGCGTTGAGGAGACCCAGTACTTC. J is TRBJ2-5 and V is TRBV6-2 or TRBV6-3; 10 bases agree with TRBD2. In germline, CDR1 is MNHEY, CDR2 SVGEGT. V shed 5 bases, J shed 5 bases, and the junction held 8 bases outside the gene matches. CDR3 length: 15 amino acids.

This chain uses TRBV21-1 with TRBJ1-5; the DNA was not compared with TRBD1, the D call given in the table. TRBV21-1 represents a pseudogene. The CDR3 extends over 18 amino acids. The CDR3 region has the DNA TGTGCCAGCTTTTTAGGACAGGGGGCGGAGTGGGAACATCAGCCCCAGCATTTT. Its protein product is CASFLGQGAEWEHQPQHF.

The chain has TRBV4-1 and TRBJ2-3, with D perhaps matching TRBD2 (5 bases). V lost 6 bases to trimming and J lost 0 bases, with 19 bases between them. The germline gives CDR1 MGHRA, CDR2 YSYEKL. The CDR3 consists of 17 residues. The CDR3 region has the DNA TGCGCCAGCAGTCCACGACCGGGGAGTCCTAGCACAGATACGCAGTATTTT. Translating gives CASSPRPGSPSTDTQYF.

The J gene is TRBJ1-3, the V gene TRBV30; D perhaps matches TRBD1 (6 bases). Trimming cost V 2 bases and J 0 bases, with 14 bases left between them. This CDR3 is built from 16 residues. The germline V gene has CDR1 GTSNPN and CDR2 SVGIG (reference sequence). In DNA, the CDR3 is TGTGCCTGGAGTCCACGACAGGTGACCTCTGGAAACACCATATATTTT. Protein product: CAWSPRQVTSGNTIYF.

The chain couples TRBV7-9 to TRBJ1-5, with 7 bases matching TRBD1. With V trimmed by 3 bases and J by 2 bases, 10 bases remained unmatched. This CDR3 spans 17 amino acids. Germline lookup yields CDR1 SEHNR and CDR2 FQNEAQ (reference sequence). CDR3 DNA sequence: TGTGCCAGCAGCTTGGGGACAGTCAGGGATGGCAATCAGCCCCAGCATTTT. Translating it yields CASSLGTVRDGNQPQHF.

The chain employs TRBV30 and TRBJ2-7; D unresolved. With 1 base removed from V and 8 bases from J, the gap between germline ends came to 18 bases. The CDR3 spans 14 residues. CDR1 is GTSNPN and CDR2 is SVGIG in the germline V gene (reference sequence). Here the CDR3 reads CAWSESLLGRKQYF. Here the CDR3 DNA reads TGTGCCTGGAGTGAGTCCCTGCTAGGTCGCAAGCAGTACTTC. Variable domain in full (rest from reference TRBV30 and TRBJ2-7): SQTIHQWPATLVQPVGSPLSLECTVEGTSNPNLYWYRQAAGRGLQLLFYSVGIGQISSEVPQNLSASRPQDRQFILSSKKLLLSDSGFYLCAWSESLLGRKQYFGPGTRLTVT.

V and J are TRBV6-2 or TRBV6-3 and TRBJ2-4; 11 nucleotides agree with TRBD2. Germline V lookup: CDR1 MNHEY, CDR2 SVGEGT. Losses at the gene ends were 2 bases for V and 4 bases for J; bases not matched to a gene: 7. The CDR3 covers 17 residues. The CDR3 coding sequence is TGTGCCAGCAGTTACAATCGGGCTAGCGGGGGGAAAAACATTCAGTACTTC. Translating it yields CASSYNRASGGKNIQYF.

The chain joins TRBV13 to TRBJ1-2, with TRBD1 as a possible D gene (5 bases). Trimming pared 5 bases from V and 0 bases from J, leaving 13 bases between. The germline CDR1 and CDR2 sequences are PRHDT and FYEKMQ (reference sequence). CDR3 length: 15 amino acids. The CDR3: CASSPAGSPNYGYTF. CDR3 bases: TGTGCCAGCAGCCCCGCAGGGTCCCCTAACTATGGCTACACCTTC.

The genes are TRBV9 and TRBJ2-7; 12 nucleotides line up with TRBD2. The CDR3 length is 15 residues. The germline V gene has CDR1 SGDLS and CDR2 YYNGEE. The J segment lost 1 base and the V segment lost 2 bases, leaving 1 base of the junction unmatched. Here the CDR3 DNA reads TGTGCCAGCAGCGTCGGACTAGCGGGGTCCTACGAGCAGTACTTC. This codes for CASSVGLAGSYEQYF.

The V call is TRBV7-9, the J call TRBJ2-1, with D tentatively TRBD2 (5 bases). Trimming pared 5 bases from V and 0 bases from J, leaving 11 bases between. This CDR3 contains 15 residues. Per germline, CDR1 SEHNR and CDR2 FQNEAQ (reference sequence). CDR3 amino acids: CASSLTRHSYNEQFF. The CDR3 DNA reads as TGTGCCAGCAGCCTTACTAGGCACTCCTACAATGAGCAGTTCTTC. Full variable domain (outside the CDR3, taken from reference TRBV7-9 and TRBJ2-1): DTGVSQNPRHKITKRGQNVTFRCDPISEHNRLYWYRQTLGQGPEFLTYFQNEAQLEKSRLLSDRFSAERPKGSFSTLEIQRTEQGDSAMYLCASSLTRHSYNEQFFGPGTRLTVL.

The J gene is TRBJ2-1, the V gene TRBV7-9; 10 nucleotides agree with TRBD2. Looked up from germline, CDR1 is SEHNR and CDR2 is FQNEAQ (reference sequence). The CDR3 sequence is 14 residues long. The ends lost 9 bases at V and 7 bases at J; junction bases unmatched: 9. In DNA form, the CDR3 reads TGTGCCAGATCCGGGACTAGCGACGAGAATGAGCAGTTCTTC. As protein: CARSGTSDENEQFF.